The clone carrying this T cell receptor beta chain was counted many times. The antigen is undetermined. Authors of the study amplified TCR beta CDR3 regions from RNA transcripts. A first-round RT-PCR of the TCR CDR3 used the HTBI primer set. Using its own MiXCR run on the multiplex PCR reads, TCRdb lists one record per CDR3 protein. The sample lists around 520,000 distinct CDR3 sequences, approximately 15% seen once, with less than 20% in the top ten. The V segment lost 7 bases and the J segment 6 bases; nucleotides outside the gene matches: 17. The CDR3 totals 17 residues. CDR1 and CDR2 (germline): SGHNT, YENEEA. This entry is derived from a study of T cells in Graves' hyperthyroidism and ophthalmopathy. Study results and limitations: Onset of ophthalmopathy came a median approximately 6.9 months after the model predicted it. Blood samples included most of the expanded thyroid clonotypes exceeding 0.001.

The rearrangement links TRBV11-3 to TRBJ2-1, with 8 bases identical to TRBD2. Sequencing was performed on blood. The source of this sequence is a woman in her late teens or twenties with Graves' hyperthyroidism. In DNA form, the CDR3 reads TGTGCCAGCACCCCTCGGGCCGGGACTAGTATCCCCAATGAGCAGTTCTTC. Translated: CASTPRAGTSIPNEQFF.